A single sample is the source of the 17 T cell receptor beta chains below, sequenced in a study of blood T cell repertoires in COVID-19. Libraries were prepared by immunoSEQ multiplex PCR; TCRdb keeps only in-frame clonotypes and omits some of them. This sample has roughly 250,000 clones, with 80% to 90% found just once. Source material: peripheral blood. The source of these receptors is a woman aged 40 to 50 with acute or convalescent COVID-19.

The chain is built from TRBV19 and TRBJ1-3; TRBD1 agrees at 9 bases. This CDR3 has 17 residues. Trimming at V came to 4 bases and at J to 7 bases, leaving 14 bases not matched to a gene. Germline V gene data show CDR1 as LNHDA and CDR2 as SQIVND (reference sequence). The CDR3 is CASSTVRSGQGPNTIYF. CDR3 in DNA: TGTGCCAGTAGTACCGTGAGAAGTGGACAGGGGCCTAACACCATATATTTT.

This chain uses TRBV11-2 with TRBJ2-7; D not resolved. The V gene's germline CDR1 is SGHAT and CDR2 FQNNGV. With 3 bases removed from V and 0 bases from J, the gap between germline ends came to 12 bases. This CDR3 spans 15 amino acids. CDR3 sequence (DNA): TGTGCCAGCAGCTTCGGTAGCTCAAGCTCCTACGAGCAGTACGTC. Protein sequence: CASSFGSSSSYEQYV.

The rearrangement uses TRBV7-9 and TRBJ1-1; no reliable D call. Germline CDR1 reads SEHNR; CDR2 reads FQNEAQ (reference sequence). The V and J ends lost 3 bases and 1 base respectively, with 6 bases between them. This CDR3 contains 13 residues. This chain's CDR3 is CASSFNRNTEAFF. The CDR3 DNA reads TGTGCCAGCAGCTTTAACAGGAACACTGAAGCTTTCTTT.

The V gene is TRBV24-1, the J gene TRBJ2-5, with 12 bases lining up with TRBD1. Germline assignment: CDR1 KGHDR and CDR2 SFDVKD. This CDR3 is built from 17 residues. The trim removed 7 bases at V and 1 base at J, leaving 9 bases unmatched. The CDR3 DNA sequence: TGTGCCACCAGCCGGGGACAGGGGGCGTCTTCCCAAGAGACCCAGTACTTC. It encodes CATSRGQGASSQETQYF.

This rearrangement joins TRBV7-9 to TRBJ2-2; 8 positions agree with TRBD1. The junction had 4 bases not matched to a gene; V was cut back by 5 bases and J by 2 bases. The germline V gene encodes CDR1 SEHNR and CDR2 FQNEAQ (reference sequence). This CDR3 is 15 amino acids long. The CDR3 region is CASSQDRVNTGELFF. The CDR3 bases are TGTGCCAGCAGCCAGGACAGGGTAAACACCGGGGAGCTGTTTTTT.

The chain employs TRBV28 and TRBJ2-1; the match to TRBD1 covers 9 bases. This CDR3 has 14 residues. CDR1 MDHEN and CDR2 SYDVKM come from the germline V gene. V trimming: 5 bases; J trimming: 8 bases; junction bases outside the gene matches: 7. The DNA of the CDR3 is TGTGCCAGCAGTAAACAGGGGGCGCCCGATGAGCAGTTCTTC. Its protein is CASSKQGAPDEQFF.

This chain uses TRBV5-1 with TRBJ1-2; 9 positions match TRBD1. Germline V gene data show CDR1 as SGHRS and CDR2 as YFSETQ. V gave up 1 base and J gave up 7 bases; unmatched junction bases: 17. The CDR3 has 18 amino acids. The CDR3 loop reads CASSLSIISGTGPGGYTF. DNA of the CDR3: TGCGCCAGCAGCTTGTCTATAATCTCCGGGACAGGGCCGGGTGGCTACACCTTC.

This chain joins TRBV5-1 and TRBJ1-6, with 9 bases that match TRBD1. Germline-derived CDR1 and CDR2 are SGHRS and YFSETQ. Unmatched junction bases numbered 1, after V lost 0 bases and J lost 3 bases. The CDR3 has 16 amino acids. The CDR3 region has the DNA TGCGCCAGCAGCTTGGGGACAGGGGACTATAATTCACCCCTCCACTTT. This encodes CASSLGTGDYNSPLHF.

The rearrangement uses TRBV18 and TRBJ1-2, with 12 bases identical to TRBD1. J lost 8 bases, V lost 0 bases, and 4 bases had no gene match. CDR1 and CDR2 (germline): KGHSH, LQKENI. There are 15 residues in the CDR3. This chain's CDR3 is CASSPPGQGAFGYTF. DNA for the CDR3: TGTGCCAGCTCACCACCGGGACAGGGGGCTTTCGGCTACACCTTC.

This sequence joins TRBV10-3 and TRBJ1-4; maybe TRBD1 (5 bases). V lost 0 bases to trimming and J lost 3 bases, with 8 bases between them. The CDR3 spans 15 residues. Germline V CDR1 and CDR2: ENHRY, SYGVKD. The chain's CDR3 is CAISESRGANEKLFF. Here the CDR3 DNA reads TGTGCCATCAGTGAGTCGCGGGGGGCTAATGAAAAACTGTTTTTT.

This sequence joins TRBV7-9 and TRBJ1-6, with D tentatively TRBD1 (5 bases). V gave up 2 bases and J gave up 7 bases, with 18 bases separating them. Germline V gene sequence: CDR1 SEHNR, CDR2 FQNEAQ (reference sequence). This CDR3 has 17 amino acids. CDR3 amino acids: CASSLLPSKAGNSPLHF. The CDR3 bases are TGTGCCAGCAGCTTACTCCCCTCGAAGGCAGGGAATTCACCCCTCCACTTT.

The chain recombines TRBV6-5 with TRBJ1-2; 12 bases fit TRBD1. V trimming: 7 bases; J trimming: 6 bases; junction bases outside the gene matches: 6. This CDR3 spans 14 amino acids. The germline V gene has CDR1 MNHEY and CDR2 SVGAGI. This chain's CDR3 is CASTPGQGADGYTF. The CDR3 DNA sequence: TGTGCCAGCACTCCGGGACAGGGGGCCGATGGCTACACCTTC.

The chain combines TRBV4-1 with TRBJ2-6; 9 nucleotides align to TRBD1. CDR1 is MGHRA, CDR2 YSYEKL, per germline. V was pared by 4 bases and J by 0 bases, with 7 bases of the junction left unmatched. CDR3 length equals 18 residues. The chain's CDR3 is CASSRGQGPTSGANVLTF. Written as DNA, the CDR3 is TGCGCCAGCAGCCGAGGACAGGGGCCTACCTCTGGGGCCAACGTCCTGACTTTC.

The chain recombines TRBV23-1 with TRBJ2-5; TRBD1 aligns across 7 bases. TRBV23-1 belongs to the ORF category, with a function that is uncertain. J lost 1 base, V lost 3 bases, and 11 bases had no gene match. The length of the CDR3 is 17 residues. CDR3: CASSHPGTEDPQETQYF. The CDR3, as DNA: TGCGCCAGCAGTCACCCTGGGACAGAGGATCCCCAAGAGACCCAGTACTTC.

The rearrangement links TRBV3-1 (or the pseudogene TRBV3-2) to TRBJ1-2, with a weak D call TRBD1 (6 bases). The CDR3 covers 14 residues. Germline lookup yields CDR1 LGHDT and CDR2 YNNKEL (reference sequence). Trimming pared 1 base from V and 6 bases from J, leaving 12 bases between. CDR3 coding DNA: TGTGCCAGCAGCCAAGGGCAGGGGATGGATGGCTACACCTTC. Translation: CASSQGQGMDGYTF.

The CDR3 bases are TGTGCCAGCAGCCAATCTCTTACTAGCGGGGGGGCTTATGACAGGGTAGATACGCAGTATTTT. Its protein product is CASSQSLTSGGAYDRVDTQYF. The chain is built from TRBV4-2 and TRBJ2-3; 13 positions agree with TRBD2. The CDR3 extends over 21 amino acids. Germline V gives CDR1 LGHNA, CDR2 YNFKEQ. The V and J ends lost 2 bases and 5 bases, in that order; junction bases with no gene match: 19.

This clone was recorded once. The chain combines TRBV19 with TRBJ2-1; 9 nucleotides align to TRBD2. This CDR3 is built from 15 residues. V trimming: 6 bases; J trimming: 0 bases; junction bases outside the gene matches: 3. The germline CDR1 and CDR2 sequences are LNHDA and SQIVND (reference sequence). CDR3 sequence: CASRRGGASYNEQFF. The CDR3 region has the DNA TGTGCCAGTAGGCGGGGGGGGGCCTCCTACAATGAGCAGTTCTTC.